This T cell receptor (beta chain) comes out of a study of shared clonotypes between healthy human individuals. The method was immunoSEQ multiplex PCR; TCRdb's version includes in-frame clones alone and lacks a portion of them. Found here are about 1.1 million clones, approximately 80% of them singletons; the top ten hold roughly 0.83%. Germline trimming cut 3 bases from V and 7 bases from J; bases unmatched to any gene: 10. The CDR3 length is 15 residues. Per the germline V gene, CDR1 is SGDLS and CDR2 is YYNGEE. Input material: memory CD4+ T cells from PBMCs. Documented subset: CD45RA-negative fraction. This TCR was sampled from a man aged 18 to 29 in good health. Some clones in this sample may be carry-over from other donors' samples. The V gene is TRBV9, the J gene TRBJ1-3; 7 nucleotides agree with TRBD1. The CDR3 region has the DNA TGTGCCAGCAGCGGAACAGGGGAGGTGTATAACACCATATATTTT. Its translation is CASSGTGEVYNTIYF.